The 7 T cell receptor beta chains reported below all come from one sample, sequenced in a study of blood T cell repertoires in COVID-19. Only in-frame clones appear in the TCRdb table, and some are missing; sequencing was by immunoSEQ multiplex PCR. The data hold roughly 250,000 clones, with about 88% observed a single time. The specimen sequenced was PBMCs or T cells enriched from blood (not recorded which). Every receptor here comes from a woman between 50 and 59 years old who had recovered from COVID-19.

The CDR3 coding sequence is TGTGCCAGCTCGCAGGTGATACTAGCGCCCCTAGCCAAAAACATTCAGTACTTC. This gives the protein CASSQVILAPLAKNIQYF. The chain is built from TRBV18 and TRBJ2-4; 7 positions agree with TRBD2. J lost 0 bases, V lost 6 bases, and 14 bases had no gene match. The germline V gene encodes CDR1 KGHSH and CDR2 LQKENI. The CDR3 has 18 amino acids.

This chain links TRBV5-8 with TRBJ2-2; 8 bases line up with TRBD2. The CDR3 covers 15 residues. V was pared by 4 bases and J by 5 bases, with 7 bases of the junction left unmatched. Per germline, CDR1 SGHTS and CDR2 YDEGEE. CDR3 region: CASSATGLVTGELFF. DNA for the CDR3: TGTGCCAGCAGCGCTACGGGACTAGTGACCGGGGAGCTGTTTTTT.

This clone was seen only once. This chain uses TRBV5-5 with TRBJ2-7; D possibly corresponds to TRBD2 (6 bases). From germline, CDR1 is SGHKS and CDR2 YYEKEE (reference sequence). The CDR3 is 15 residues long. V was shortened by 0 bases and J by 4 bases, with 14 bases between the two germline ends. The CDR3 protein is CASSLGPIGRYEQYF. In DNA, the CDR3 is TGTGCCAGCAGCTTGGGGCCTATTGGGAGGTACGAGCAGTACTTC.

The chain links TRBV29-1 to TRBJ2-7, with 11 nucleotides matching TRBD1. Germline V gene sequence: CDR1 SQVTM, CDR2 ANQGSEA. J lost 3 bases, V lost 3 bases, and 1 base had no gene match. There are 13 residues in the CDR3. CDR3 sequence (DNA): TGCAGCGTTGAGGGACAGGGGGTCTACGAGCAGTACTTC. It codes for CSVEGQGVYEQYF.

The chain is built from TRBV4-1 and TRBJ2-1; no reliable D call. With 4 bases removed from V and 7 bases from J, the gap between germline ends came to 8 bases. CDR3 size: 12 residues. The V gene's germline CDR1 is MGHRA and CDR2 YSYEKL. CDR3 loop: CASSLTGNEQFF. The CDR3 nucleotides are TGCGCCAGCAGCCTGACCGGGAATGAGCAGTTCTTC.

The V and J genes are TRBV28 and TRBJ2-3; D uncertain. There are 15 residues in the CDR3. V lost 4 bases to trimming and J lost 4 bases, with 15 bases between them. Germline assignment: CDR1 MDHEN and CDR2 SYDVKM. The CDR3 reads CASSSELLDSDTQYF. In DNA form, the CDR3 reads TGTGCCAGCAGTTCCGAACTCCTAGATTCAGATACGCAGTATTTT.

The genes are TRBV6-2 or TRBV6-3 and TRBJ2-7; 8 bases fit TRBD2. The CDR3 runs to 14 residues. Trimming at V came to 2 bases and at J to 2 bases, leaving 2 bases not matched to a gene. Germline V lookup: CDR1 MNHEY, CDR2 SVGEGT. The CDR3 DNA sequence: TGTGCCAGCAGTTACGGCGGGGGGCCCTACGAGCAGTACTTC. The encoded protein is CASSYGGGPYEQYF.